These 2 T cell receptor beta chains originate from one sample sequenced in a study of blood T cell repertoires in COVID-19. Sequencing was performed with immunoSEQ multiplex PCR; in TCRdb, only in-frame clones are kept and a portion is missing. The table lists around 300,000 clones, just under 90% of them singletons. Sequencing was carried out using PBMCs or T cells enriched from blood (not recorded which). Receptors originate from a woman aged 60-75 years who had recovered from COVID-19.

The chain carries TRBV2 and TRBJ1-5; TRBD1 matches 11 bases. The CDR3 consists of 15 residues. Germline trimming cut 5 bases from V and 6 bases from J; bases unmatched to any gene: 6. The germline V gene has CDR1 SNHLY and CDR2 FYNNEI. The CDR3 sequence: CASSPRTGGVQPQHF. Written as DNA, the CDR3 is TGTGCCAGCAGTCCCCGGACAGGGGGCGTTCAGCCCCAGCATTTT.

CDR3: CASRLAGAWEQYF. The CDR3 DNA reads as TGTGCCAGCAGGCTAGCGGGAGCGTGGGAGCAGTACTTC. This rearrangement joins TRBV7-2 to TRBJ2-7; TRBD2 aligns across 10 bases. Per germline, CDR1 SGHTA and CDR2 FQGNSA. V gave up 6 bases and J gave up 7 bases; unmatched junction bases: 6. This CDR3 spans 13 amino acids.